The present T cell receptor (beta chain) was sequenced within a study of tumor and adjacent non-tumor tissue in lung cancer. In the study overall: Histology: around twelve adenocarcinoma, 2 squamous cell carcinoma, 1 small cell lung cancer.

A modified ARM-PCR protocol with three rounds of nested PCR amplified TCRbeta. TCRdb independently ran MiXCR on the multiplex PCR reads; one entry per CDR3 protein. The table lists some 51,000 distinct CDR3 sequences, roughly 60% of them singletons, with approximately 30% in the top ten. Regarding the study as a whole: Significantly higher TCR diversity was found in tumor than normal lung.

This CDR3 contains 17 residues. CDR1 SGHTA and CDR2 FQGTGA come from the germline V gene. V trimming: 0 bases; J trimming: 2 bases; junction bases outside the gene matches: 3. This clonotype turned up a few times. Its target is not known. No cell sorting was done before RNA was extracted from the tissue. The normal lung tissue was taken more than 3 cm from the tumor edge. The chain links TRBV7-3 to TRBJ2-2, with 10 bases that match TRBD2. The source is a woman in her 70s with non-small cell lung cancer. Sequenced material: distant non-tumor lung tissue. CDR3 in DNA: TGTGCCAGCAGCTTAACCTCTAGCGGGAGAAACACCGGGGAGCTGTTTTTT. Its translation is CASSLTSSGRNTGELFF.